The following is a T cell receptor beta chain sequence with its context. This sample stems from a study of blood T cell repertoires in COVID-19. Per germline, CDR1 LGHDT and CDR2 YNNKEL (reference sequence). Trimming shortened V by 3 bases and J by 4 bases, and 13 bases separated the two germline ends. The CDR3 length is 14 residues. Libraries were prepared by immunoSEQ multiplex PCR; TCRdb keeps only in-frame clonotypes and omits some of them. The repertoire holds about 230,000 clones, with approximately 84% as singletons. This chain uses TRBV3-1 (or the pseudogene TRBV3-2) with TRBJ2-7; weak D call: TRBD1 (6 bases). The sequenced material came from peripheral blood. This receptor was identified in a man aged 45 to 65 with COVID-19, enrolled during active disease. CDR3 sequence: CASSQVGGPYEQYF. DNA for the CDR3: TGTGCCAGCAGCCAGGTAGGGGGTCCTTACGAGCAGTACTTC.